These T cell receptor beta chains were read from a single sample in a study of blood T cell repertoires in COVID-19. Some clones are missing from TCRdb's copy, which holds only in-frame ones; the method was immunoSEQ multiplex PCR. The sample carries 100,000 to 150,000 clones, around 80% recorded once. The sequenced sample consisted of peripheral blood. These receptors originate from a woman aged 50 to 65 with acute or convalescent COVID-19. CDR3s include the opening cysteine and the closing phenylalanine or tryptophan. A D gene is named only where the DNA matches it firmly. Rows give clone size only sometimes, using once, few, many, or a class for an expanded clone.

V gene,D gene,J gene,clone size,CDR3 DNA,CDR3 protein
TRBV19,TRBD1,TRBJ1-5,NA,TGTGCCAGTAGTCCTGGGACAGCTAATCAGCCCCAGCATTTT,CASSPGTANQPQHF
TRBV5-4,NA,TRBJ1-1,once,TGTGCCAGCAGCTTGTTCCCAGGGGAGAGGAACACTGAAGCTTTCTTT,CASSLFPGERNTEAFF
TRBV28,NA,TRBJ2-7,NA,TGTGCCAGCAGTTTAAGGGGGACAACCTACGAGCAGTACTTC,CASSLRGTTYEQYF
TRBV4-2,NA,TRBJ2-7,NA,TGTGCCAGCAGCCAAGAATCGGGATACTCCTACGAGCAGTACTTC,CASSQESGYSYEQYF
TRBV7-2,TRBD1,TRBJ1-2,few,TGTGCCAGCAGCTTCGGGAACAGGGGAGGCTACACCTTC,CASSFGNRGGYTF
TRBV19,NA,TRBJ1-5,once,TGTGCCAGTACCGACCCCTGGGGGGGCCTAGTGGGGCAGCCCCAGCATTTT,CASTDPWGGLVGQPQHF
TRBV6-6,NA,TRBJ1-2,once,TGTGCCAGCAGTTACTCGGGCAGGAATGGCTACACCTTC,CASSYSGRNGYTF
TRBV18,TRBD2,TRBJ2-2,NA,TGTGCCAGCTCACTACATAGTCTAGCGGGTACGAACACCGGGGAGCTGTTTTTT,CASSLHSLAGTNTGELFF
TRBV27,TRBD1,TRBJ1-1,NA,TGTGCCAGCAGTACAGGGGCCGGGATAGCTTTCTTT,CASSTGAGIAFF
TRBV5-1,TRBD1,TRBJ2-3,NA,TGCGCCAGCAGCTTGAATACAGGGGGCGGCGGTACGCAGTATTTT,CASSLNTGGGGTQYF
TRBV5-1,TRBD2,TRBJ2-3,NA,TGCGCCAGCAGCGTACTAGCGGGGGCCCGAGTAGATACGCAGTATTTT,CASSVLAGARVDTQYF
TRBV10-3,NA,TRBJ2-7,NA,TGTGCCGCAACAGGAAGCTCCTACGAGCAGTACTTC,CAATGSSYEQYF
TRBV5-1,TRBD1,TRBJ2-3,NA,TGCGCCAGCAGCTTACGGACAGGGGACACAGATACGCAGTATTTT,CASSLRTGDTDTQYF
TRBV29-1,NA,TRBJ1-1,NA,TGCAGCGTTCGTAGGTCGGGGAACACTGAAGCTTTCTTT,CSVRRSGNTEAFF
TRBV10-3,NA,TRBJ1-2,NA,TGTGCCATCAAGACAGGCATCTATGGCTACACCTTC,CAIKTGIYGYTF
TRBV18,NA,TRBJ1-3,NA,TGTGCCAGCTCACAGGGTTCAGGGGCTGGAAACACCATATATTTT,CASSQGSGAGNTIYF
TRBV3-1/TRBV3-2,NA,TRBJ1-1,NA,TGTGCCAGCAGCCCCTTGAGGGCGGGCACTGAAGCTTTCTTT,CASSPLRAGTEAFF
TRBV5-4,NA,TRBJ1-1,NA,TGTGCCAGCAGCATCAAGGCACTACCTGAAGCTTTCTTT,CASSIKALPEAFF
TRBV14,TRBD2,TRBJ2-7,once,TGTGCCAGCAGCCAAGTCGCGGGAGGCTATCACGAGCAGTACTTC,CASSQVAGGYHEQYF
TRBV5-1,NA,TRBJ1-4,NA,TGCGCCAGCAGTCAAGACAGCAAGGATGAAAAACTGTTTTTT,CASSQDSKDEKLFF
TRBV29-1,NA,TRBJ1-1,NA,TGCAGCACCGGACAGCTTGAAGCTTTCTTT,CSTGQLEAFF
TRBV2,TRBD1,TRBJ1-4,NA,TGTGCCAGCAGTTTAATGGGACAGGATAATGAAAAACTGTTTTTT,CASSLMGQDNEKLFF
TRBV27,NA,TRBJ2-7,NA,TGTGCCAGCAGTGACGCGGGACCCGAAGAGAAGCAGTACTTC,CASSDAGPEEKQYF
TRBV19,NA,TRBJ1-6,NA,TGTGCCAGTAGTGGGGGGGTTATCTATAATTCACCCCTCCACTTT,CASSGGVIYNSPLHF
TRBV19,NA,TRBJ2-7,NA,TGTGCCAGTAGTGCTACTAGTTCCTACGAGCAGTACTTC,CASSATSSYEQYF
TRBV6-4,TRBD2,TRBJ2-1,NA,TGTGCCAGCAGTCCTCGACTAGCGGGAGGGCTGAGCTCCTACAATGAGCAGTTCTTC,CASSPRLAGGLSSYNEQFF
TRBV9,NA,TRBJ1-2,NA,TGTGCCAGCAGGCGTGGGGACATGGGCTACACCTTC,CASRRGDMGYTF
TRBV11-3,NA,TRBJ2-2,once,TGTGCCAGCAGCTTAGGCTACGGCGGGGAGCTGTTTTTT,CASSLGYGGELFF
TRBV27,NA,TRBJ2-7,NA,TGTGCCAGCAGCCTCGGGACAAAAAACGAGCAGTACTTC,CASSLGTKNEQYF
TRBV2,TRBD1,TRBJ2-7,few,TGTGCCAGCAGGGGGGACAGCTCCTTAGGGTACTACGAGCAGTACTTC,CASRGDSSLGYYEQYF
TRBV5-1,NA,TRBJ1-3,NA,TGCGCCAGTCGACTGATCTCTGGAAACACCATATATTTT,CASRLISGNTIYF
TRBV30,NA,TRBJ1-1,once,TGTGCCTGGACCAGAACTGAAGCTTTCTTT,CAWTRTEAFF
TRBV4-2,TRBD1,TRBJ2-7,NA,TGTGCCAGCAGCCCGGGACAGGGACGCGAGCAGTACTTC,CASSPGQGREQYF
TRBV6-6,NA,TRBJ1-2,NA,TGTGCCAGCAGTCAATTAGCATATGGCTACACCTTC,CASSQLAYGYTF
TRBV19,TRBD1,TRBJ1-2,NA,TGTGCCAGTAGGGCCACAGGGGGCGACTATGGCTACACCTTC,CASRATGGDYGYTF
TRBV11-2,TRBD1,TRBJ1-2,few,TGTGCCAGCAGCTCCGGGACAGGGGGATTATATGGCTACACCTTC,CASSSGTGGLYGYTF
TRBV27,NA,TRBJ1-1,NA,TGTGCCAGCAGTCCTCGACTTCTGAACACTGAAGCTTTCTTT,CASSPRLLNTEAFF
TRBV7-9,NA,TRBJ1-1,few,TGTGCCAGCAGCACAACAGAGAACACTGAAGCTTTCTTT,CASSTTENTEAFF
TRBV10-2,NA,TRBJ1-5,NA,TGCGCCAGCAGGTCTGAGGGCGTGTATCAGCCCCAGCATTTT,CASRSEGVYQPQHF
TRBV11-2,NA,TRBJ1-4,NA,TGTGCCAGCAGCCCGGGACAAGCAACTAATGAAAAACTGTTTTTT,CASSPGQATNEKLFF
TRBV7-2,TRBD2,TRBJ2-3,NA,TGTGCCAGCAGGCCGCGGGGGGGCCCCCCAGATACGCAGTATTTT,CASRPRGGPPDTQYF
TRBV15,NA,TRBJ2-2,NA,TGTGCCACCAGCAGAGATTTAGCCGGGGAGCTGTTTTTT,CATSRDLAGELFF
TRBV9,TRBD1,TRBJ1-3,NA,TGTGCCAGCACCCCGGGACAGGGGTATGGAAACACCATATATTTT,CASTPGQGYGNTIYF
TRBV2,TRBD1,TRBJ2-1,NA,TGTGCCAGCAGTGAAAACAGGGGCGGTGAGCAGTTCTTC,CASSENRGGEQFF